This T cell receptor beta chain was sequenced for a study of glioma-infiltrating T cells after dendritic cell vaccination (dated by TCRdb to the mid-2010s). Some background on the complete study: A cohort of some 15 glioblastoma patients from Phase I and II dendritic cell vaccination trials was included, of whom 9 were newly diagnosed and 6 had recurrent disease. Autologous tumor lysate-pulsed dendritic cell vaccination was administered to the patients between about 2003 and 2012. To make the vaccine, monocyte-derived dendritic cells were cultured for under eight days with IL-4 and GM-CSF and then pulsed overnight with autologous tumor lysate. Each patient got three intradermal injections of the dendritic cell vaccine, spaced at biweekly intervals, in the arm below the axilla. In glioblastoma patients vaccinated with dendritic cells, deep sequencing of TCR beta CDR3 regions served to measure the amount of tumor-infiltrating lymphocytes and to compare repertoires between tumor and blood. TCR sequencing metrics, including TIL content and tumor-blood repertoire overlap, were correlated with survival after dendritic cell vaccination.

This clone occurred a few times. The target of this receptor is not known. Per-base qualities were not stored, and no clone one base away is much larger. Results and caveats for the whole study, not just this receptor: The three-group TCR overlap response model was described as speculative and requiring prospective validation. After dendritic cell vaccination, a higher estimated pretreatment TIL content predicted longer time to progression and overall survival. No direct relationship between TCR clonality and survival was found, suggesting a diverse polyclonal response may matter. The cohort was small and heterogeneous, only a few patients had full blood and tumor sets, and even fewer had initial-recurrent tumor pairs.

Patients were selected on the basis of adequate residual fresh-frozen tumor tissue and more than two years of available survival data. Molecular status otherwise varied across the glioblastoma patients, but none of them carried an isocitrate dehydrogenase mutation. PBMC were collected before vaccination, two weeks after the third vaccination, and at tumor progression when it occurred. The Qiagen DNeasy Blood extraction Kit was used for extraction of genomic DNA. CDR1 and CDR2 (MGHRA, YSYEKL) derive from the germline V gene. Including cysteine and phenylalanine, the CDR3 has 17 amino acids. The CDR3 DNA has 51 bases and is translated from base 1. V and J are trimmed by 3 bases and 7 bases, and the gene matches miss 17 bases of the junction. Using the immunoSEQ assay, TCRB CDR3 regions were amplified from approximately 1.9 micrograms of genomic DNA, or from all available DNA when less than that was on hand. Multiplex PCR used 60 forward primers for TCR V beta segments and 13 reverse primers for J beta segments. To estimate the number of reads per starting template, synthetic control templates were added to each sample at limiting dilution. The Illumina HiSeq System generated 87 bp sequencing reads. The published analysis was carried out like this. PCR and sequencing errors were removed by merging closely related sequences with a nearest neighbor algorithm. TCR overlap was defined as the percentage of unique tumor TCR beta sequences that were also present in the same patient's peripheral blood. Drawn from immuneACCESS, this table holds only the in-frame rearrangements with V and J called that TCRdb kept. Clones are partly lost; checked studies trace under half to an unresolved V gene and leave the rest unexplained. V, J and clone size reflect that table, while D and trimming were determined from the DNA. Counted in this sample were approximately 100,000 clones; around 81% of them appeared once. Together, the top ten hold 12% of the sample.

The receptor comes from a human donor with glioblastoma. Sequencing was performed on blood, taken before dendritic cell vaccination. The chain couples TRBV4-1 to TRBJ2-5, and TRBD2 aligns with 7 junction nucleotides. The CDR3 here reads CASSQRRRGLDDVTQYF. At the DNA level, the sequence is TGCGCCAGCAGCCAGAGACGACGTGGACTAGACGATGTGACCCAGTACTTC.